This TCR beta chain was sequenced for a study of T cells after yellow fever vaccination. V trimming: 5 bases; J trimming: 3 bases; junction bases outside the gene matches: 3. Germline loops: CDR1 SGHVS, CDR2 FNYEAQ. The CDR3 sequence is 13 residues long. TCRdb called the 5' RACE reads again in MiXCR, with one record for every CDR3 protein. The sample lists 340,000 or so distinct CDR3 sequences; about an eighth were seen once. V usage is TRBV7-6 and J usage is TRBJ2-5; 7 bases agree with TRBD2. The source of this sequence is a man aged 18 to 29 who received the YFV17D yellow fever vaccine. Sequencing was performed on CD4+ T cells sorted from PBMCs, taken 15 days after the yellow fever booster vaccination. The CDR3 protein is CASSLGTKETQYF. The CDR3 nucleotides are TGTGCCAGCAGCCTAGGGACTAAAGAGACCCAGTACTTC.